In this sample, the clone carrying this T cell receptor (beta chain) turned up a few times. TCRdb redid the calling of the RACE reads with MiXCR, one entry per CDR3 protein. Found here are 150,000 to 200,000 distinct CDR3 sequences, about 20% of them singletons; the top ten hold about 6.7%. The entry originates in a study of human T cells and chemical hapten exposure. The time point: patch test 1, 2 weeks after DPC sensitization. Treatment defined: therapeutic diphenylcyclopropenone sensitization with weekly scalp DPC. Samples of blood were obtained prior to the application of each patch test. This CDR3 has 15 residues. J lost 5 bases, V lost 7 bases, and 8 bases had no gene match. From germline, CDR1 is MNHEY and CDR2 SMNVEV (reference sequence).

J is TRBJ2-1 and V is TRBV27, with 10 bases identical to TRBD1. The input for sequencing was whole blood, taken in connection with sensitization to the hapten diphenylcyclopropenone (DPC). The sequence derives from a woman aged 45 to 65 with alopecia areata. Some clones in this sample may be carry-over from other donors' samples. For the CDR3, the DNA is TGTGCCAGCAACCGCTTGGGACAGGGGAACAATGAGCAGTTCTTC. Its translation is CASNRLGQGNNEQFF.